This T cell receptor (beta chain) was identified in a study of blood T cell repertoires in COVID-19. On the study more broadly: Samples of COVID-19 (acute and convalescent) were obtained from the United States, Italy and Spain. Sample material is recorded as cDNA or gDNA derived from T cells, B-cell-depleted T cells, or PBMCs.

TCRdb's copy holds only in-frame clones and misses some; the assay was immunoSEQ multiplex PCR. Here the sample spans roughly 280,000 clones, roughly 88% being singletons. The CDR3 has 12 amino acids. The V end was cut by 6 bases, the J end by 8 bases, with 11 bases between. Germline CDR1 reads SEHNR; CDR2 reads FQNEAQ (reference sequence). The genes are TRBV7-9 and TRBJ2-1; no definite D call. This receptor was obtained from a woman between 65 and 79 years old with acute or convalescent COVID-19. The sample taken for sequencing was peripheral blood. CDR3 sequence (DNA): TGTGCCAGCAGTTCCGCACTGGATGAGCAGTTCTTC. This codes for CASSSALDEQFF.